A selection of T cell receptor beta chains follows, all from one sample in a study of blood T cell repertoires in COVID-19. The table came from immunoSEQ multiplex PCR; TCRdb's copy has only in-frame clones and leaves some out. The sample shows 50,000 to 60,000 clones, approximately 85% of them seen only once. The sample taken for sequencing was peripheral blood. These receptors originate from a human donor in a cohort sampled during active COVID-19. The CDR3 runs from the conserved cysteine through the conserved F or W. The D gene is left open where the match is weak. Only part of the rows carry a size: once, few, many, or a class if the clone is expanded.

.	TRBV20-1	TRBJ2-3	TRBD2	CSASYSSGSADTQYF	TGCAGTGCTAGTTACTCTAGCGGGAGTGCAGATACGCAGTATTTT
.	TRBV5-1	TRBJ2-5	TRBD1	CASSFGTGGETQYF	TGCGCCAGCAGCTTCGGGACAGGAGGAGAGACCCAGTACTTC
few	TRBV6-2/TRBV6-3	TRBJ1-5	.	CASSRTDSNQPQHF	TGTGCCAGCAGCAGGACAGACTCCAATCAGCCCCAGCATTTT
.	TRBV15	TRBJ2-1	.	CATSRDGGSGNEQFF	TGTGCCACCAGCAGAGATGGGGGGAGTGGAAATGAGCAGTTCTTC
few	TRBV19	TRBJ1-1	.	CASAPGGYVYTEAFF	TGTGCCAGCGCGCCGGGGGGGTACGTGTACACTGAAGCTTTCTTT
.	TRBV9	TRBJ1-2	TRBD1	CASSPEGQGNGYTF	TGTGCCAGCAGCCCGGAGGGACAGGGGAATGGCTACACCTTC
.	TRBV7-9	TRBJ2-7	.	CASSLGTVYEQYF	TGTGCCAGCAGCTTGGGTACAGTCTACGAGCAGTACTTC
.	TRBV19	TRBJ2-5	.	CASSMIQGETQYF	TGTGCCAGTAGTATGATACAGGGTGAGACCCAGTACTTC
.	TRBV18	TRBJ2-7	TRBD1	CASSLDRSSSYEQYF	TGTGCCAGCTCATTGGACAGGTCTAGCTCCTACGAGCAGTACTTC
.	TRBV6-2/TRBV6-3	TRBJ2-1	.	CASSYSGRGNEQFF	TGTGCCAGCAGTTACTCGGGCCGGGGGAATGAGCAGTTCTTC
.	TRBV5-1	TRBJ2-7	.	CASSTGPTGAGYEQYF	TGCGCCAGCAGCACTGGCCCGACAGGCGCTGGTTACGAGCAGTACTTC
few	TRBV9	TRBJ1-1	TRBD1	CASSPRQGVPTEAFF	TGTGCCAGCAGCCCCCGACAGGGGGTACCCACTGAAGCTTTCTTT
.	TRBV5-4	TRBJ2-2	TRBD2	CASSSNGLAGGLNTGELFF	TGTGCCAGCAGCTCTAATGGACTAGCGGGAGGCCTGAACACCGGGGAGCTGTTTTTT
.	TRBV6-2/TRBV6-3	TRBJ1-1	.	CASSYQGPGTEAFF	TGTGCCAGCAGTTATCAGGGGCCGGGCACTGAAGCTTTCTTT
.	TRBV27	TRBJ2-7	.	CASSLSGLTDYEQYF	TGTGCCAGCAGTTTATCCGGCCTGACTGACTACGAGCAGTACTTC
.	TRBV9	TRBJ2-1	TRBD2	CASSVLTSESYNEQFF	TGTGCCAGCAGCGTACTGACTAGCGAGTCCTACAATGAGCAGTTCTTC
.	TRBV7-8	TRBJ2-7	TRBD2	CASSPLGREGPGF	TGTGCCAGCAGCCCACTGGGGCGGGAGGGCCCGGGCTTC
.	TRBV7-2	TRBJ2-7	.	CASSSGGRTEQYF	TGTGCCAGCAGCTCAGGGGGGCGAACCGAGCAGTACTTC
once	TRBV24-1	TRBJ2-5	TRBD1	CATSELGGDETQYF	TGTGCCACCAGTGAGTTAGGGGGCGATGAGACCCAGTACTTC
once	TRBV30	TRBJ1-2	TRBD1	CAWSRAGTGSYGYTF	TGTGCCTGGAGCCGTGCCGGGACAGGCAGTTATGGCTACACCTTC
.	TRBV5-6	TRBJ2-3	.	CASSLGTTRTDTQYF	TGTGCCAGCAGCTTGGGTACTACTCGCACAGATACGCAGTATTTT
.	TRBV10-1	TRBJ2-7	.	CASSPLKLPGEQYF	TGCGCCAGCAGTCCTCTGAAACTTCCTGGCGAGCAGTACTTC
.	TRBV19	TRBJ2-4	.	CASTAGEAKNIQYF	TGTGCCAGTACTGCAGGGGAAGCCAAAAACATTCAGTACTTC
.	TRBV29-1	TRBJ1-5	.	CSVQRQPDQPQHF	TGCAGCGTCCAGCGACAGCCCGATCAGCCCCAGCATTTT
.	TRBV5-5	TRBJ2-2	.	CASSLFSGTGELFF	TGTGCCAGCAGCTTGTTTTCAGGGACCGGGGAGCTGTTTTTT
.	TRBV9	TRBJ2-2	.	CASSVRSSPGELFF	TGTGCCAGCAGCGTAAGATCTAGCCCCGGGGAGCTGTTTTTT
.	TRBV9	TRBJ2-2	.	CASSVISGAGELFF	TGTGCCAGCAGCGTAATCTCAGGGGCCGGGGAGCTGTTTTTT
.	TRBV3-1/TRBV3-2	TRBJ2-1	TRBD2	CASSRLAGGSYNEQFF	TGTGCCAGCAGTCGACTAGCGGGAGGGTCCTACAATGAGCAGTTCTTC
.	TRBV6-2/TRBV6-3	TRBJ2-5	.	CASSFLRGRGPSQETQYF	TGTGCCAGCAGTTTCCTCAGGGGGCGGGGGCCGTCCCAAGAGACCCAGTACTTC
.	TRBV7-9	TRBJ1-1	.	CASSSQVNTEAFF	TGTGCCAGCAGCTCGCAGGTTAACACTGAAGCTTTCTTT
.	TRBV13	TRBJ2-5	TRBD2	CASSPGLGGAEEETQYF	TGTGCCAGCAGCCCGGGACTAGGCGGCGCCGAAGAAGAGACCCAGTACTTC
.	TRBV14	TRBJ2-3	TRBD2	CASSSLPGLAGPTPGTDTQYF	TGTGCCAGCAGCTCCCTACCGGGTCTAGCGGGCCCCACCCCGGGTACAGATACGCAGTATTTT
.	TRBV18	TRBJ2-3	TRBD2	CASSPLEIAGDTQYF	TGTGCCAGCTCACCACTGGAGATAGCGGGAGATACGCAGTATTTT
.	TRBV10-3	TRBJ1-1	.	CAISIQGPNTEAFF	TGTGCCATCAGCATACAGGGACCGAACACTGAAGCTTTCTTT
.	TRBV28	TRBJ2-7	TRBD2	CASSPTSGRAGRYF	TGTGCCAGCAGTCCTACTAGCGGGAGGGCCGGAAGGTACTTC